These T cell receptor beta chains were read from a single sample in a study of T cells in Graves' hyperthyroidism and ophthalmopathy. A single record per CDR3 protein comes from TCRdb applying MiXCR to the multiplex PCR reads. The repertoire holds a few hundred thousand distinct CDR3 sequences, with under 60% as singletons. The sample taken for sequencing was peripheral blood or thyroid tissue (not recorded which). The receptors here all came from a woman between 18 and 30 years old with Graves' hyperthyroidism. Each CDR3 is given with its conserved first and last residue.

V gene	CDR3 length	J gene	CDR3 protein
TRBV20-1	17	TRBJ2-5	CSARDETSGRGQETQYF
TRBV12-3/TRBV12-4	17	TRBJ1-2	CASSLEVRGSGAYGYTF
TRBV20-1	15	TRBJ2-1	CSARVSSGKGRSEFF
TRBV11-2	15	TRBJ2-7	CASSLVGTGVYEQYF
TRBV6-5	14	TRBJ2-7	CASRSPGPWIEQYF
TRBV9	17	TRBJ2-7	CASSVSSGRAFSYEQYF
TRBV2	13	TRBJ1-1	CAGHGFLNTEAFF
TRBV29-1	13	TRBJ1-4	CSGGGGTGEKLFF
TRBV3-1	13	TRBJ2-7	CASSRDRGWEQYF
TRBV12-3/TRBV12-4	14	TRBJ2-5	CASSPRGRAETQYF
TRBV20-1	12	TRBJ2-3	CNGWDLPDTQYF
TRBV10-1	17	TRBJ2-2	CASATGRGKVDTGELFF
TRBV25-1	13	TRBJ1-2	CASRSGWDFGYTF
TRBV7-3	16	TRBJ1-1	CASSPDREGSGTEAFF
TRBV7-9	14	TRBJ1-4	CASSVAGSVEKLFF
TRBV20-1	15	TRBJ2-7	CSASDRARTSYEQYF
TRBV7-2	15	TRBJ1-5	CASSLVGVTNQPQHF
TRBV7-9	13	TRBJ2-7	CASEFPNSDEQYF
TRBV5-8	14	TRBJ2-7	CASSQRVGDYEQYF
TRBV24-1	13	TRBJ1-5	CATSGQFNQPQHF
TRBV12-5	15	TRBJ1-1	CASGLGPESVPEAFF
TRBV10-3	17	TRBJ2-7	CAIRSGTSGEGSYEQYF
TRBV27	9	TRBJ2-6	CASSSIGTF
TRBV10-3	18	TRBJ1-5	CAISGDGTGVDSNQPQHF
TRBV7-2	14	TRBJ1-2	CASSLTRTGDGYTF
TRBV5-1	17	TRBJ2-7	CASSLVGGGLAGVEQYF
TRBV2	13	TRBJ2-7	CAIGLAAWDEQYF
TRBV11-1	11	TRBJ1-6	CASSPAPPLHF
TRBV2	17	TRBJ1-2	CASSETALWLANYGYTF
TRBV5-5	15	TRBJ1-1	CASSFLERRGTEAFF
TRBV5-1	16	TRBJ2-6	CASNPGGHSGANVLTF
TRBV20-1	12	TRBJ2-7	CSAPGRPGEQYF
TRBV4-1	14	TRBJ1-2	CASSQDWGGAGYTF
TRBV2	15	TRBJ2-5	CASSYSWGLRETQYF
TRBV29-1	12	TRBJ1-1	CSVEYQGQRAFF
TRBV2	14	TRBJ1-5	CASSLMGDNQPQHF
TRBV7-3	14	TRBJ1-6	CASSQDPRNSPLHF
TRBV7-9	13	TRBJ1-2	CAVRTGGTRGYTF
TRBV12-3/TRBV12-4	16	TRBJ1-1	CASSVTGLVMNTEAFF
TRBV20-1	13	TRBJ1-1	CSAHRGIDTEAFF
TRBV18	14	TRBJ2-7	CASSPYRGNYEQYF